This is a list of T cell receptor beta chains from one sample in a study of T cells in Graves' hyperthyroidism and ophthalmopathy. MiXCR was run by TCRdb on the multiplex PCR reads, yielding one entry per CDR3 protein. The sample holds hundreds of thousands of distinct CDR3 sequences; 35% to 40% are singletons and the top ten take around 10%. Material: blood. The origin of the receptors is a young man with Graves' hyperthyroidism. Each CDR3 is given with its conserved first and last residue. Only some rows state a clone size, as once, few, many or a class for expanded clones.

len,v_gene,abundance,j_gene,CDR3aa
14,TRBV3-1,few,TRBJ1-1,CASSQGTGGSEAFF
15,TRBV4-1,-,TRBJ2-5,CASSHLAGVQETQYF
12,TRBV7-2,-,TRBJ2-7,CASSPPGFEQYF
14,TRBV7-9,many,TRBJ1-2,CASSPTNGVGGYTF
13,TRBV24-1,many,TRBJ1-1,CATSEPGGGEAFF
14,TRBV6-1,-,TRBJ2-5,CASSTQGGEGTQYF
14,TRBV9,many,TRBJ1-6,CASSGGGIRAPLHF
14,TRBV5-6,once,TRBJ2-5,CASSLGGSSQTQYF
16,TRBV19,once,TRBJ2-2,CASSNVGLSGTGELFF
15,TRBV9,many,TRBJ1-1,CASSVGTRENTEAFF
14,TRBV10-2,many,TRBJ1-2,CASSPQGQGYGYTF
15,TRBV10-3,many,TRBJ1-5,CAIKPDRGGNQPQHF
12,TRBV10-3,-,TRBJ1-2,CATRDDNYGYTF
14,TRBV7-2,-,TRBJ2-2,CASSPDLNTGELFF
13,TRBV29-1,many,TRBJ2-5,CSVADRGKETQYF
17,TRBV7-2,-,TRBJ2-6,CASSLAWLNTGANVLTF
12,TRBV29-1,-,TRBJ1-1,CSAWTTNTEAFF
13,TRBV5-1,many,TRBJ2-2,CASAGTNTGELFF
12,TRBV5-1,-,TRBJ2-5,CASSHIQETQYF
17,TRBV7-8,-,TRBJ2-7,CASSIGQGQGSSYEQYF
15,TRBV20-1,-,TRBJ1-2,CSADLSETGNYGYTF
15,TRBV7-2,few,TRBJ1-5,CASSSSGEANQPQHF
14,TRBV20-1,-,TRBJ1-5,CSAGPGQGKRPQHF